This T cell receptor beta chain was retrieved from a study of T cell changes during pregnancy in multiple sclerosis (dated by TCRdb to the late 2010s). In terms of the full investigation: The study examined how the T cell repertoire changed over the course of pregnancy in women with multiple sclerosis.

The library was built by means of the immunoSEQ multiplex PCR assay. The immuneACCESS repertoire file appears here via TCRdb, limited to in-frame rearrangements. These files lack a portion of the clones; in checked studies, under half of the deficit traces to unresolved V genes, and the cause of the others is not known. The sample has about 15,000 clones on record, almost 96% of them singletons. The biggest ten clones account for 0.8% to 0.95% of the sample. According to the germline V gene, CDR1 reads SNHLY and CDR2 reads FYNNEI. From the cysteine through the phenylalanine, the CDR3 covers 13 amino acids. Solely the CDR3 DNA is kept, with 39 bases framed from the first base. The junction shows trimming of 5 bases on V and 4 bases on J, plus 9 bases between the germline ends. With respect to this clone: It lacks a known antigen. Base qualities are not at hand, and no much larger clone is one base apart.

This specimen was peripheral blood, taken in the third trimester of pregnancy. This chain joins TRBV2 to TRBJ2-4, with TRBD1 as a weak D call on 6 bases. The source is a female donor with multiple sclerosis, enrolled in a pregnancy study. The DNA is as follows: TGTGCCAGCAGTCAGGGGCCAAAAAACATTCAGTACTTC. It specifies CASSQGPKNIQYF.